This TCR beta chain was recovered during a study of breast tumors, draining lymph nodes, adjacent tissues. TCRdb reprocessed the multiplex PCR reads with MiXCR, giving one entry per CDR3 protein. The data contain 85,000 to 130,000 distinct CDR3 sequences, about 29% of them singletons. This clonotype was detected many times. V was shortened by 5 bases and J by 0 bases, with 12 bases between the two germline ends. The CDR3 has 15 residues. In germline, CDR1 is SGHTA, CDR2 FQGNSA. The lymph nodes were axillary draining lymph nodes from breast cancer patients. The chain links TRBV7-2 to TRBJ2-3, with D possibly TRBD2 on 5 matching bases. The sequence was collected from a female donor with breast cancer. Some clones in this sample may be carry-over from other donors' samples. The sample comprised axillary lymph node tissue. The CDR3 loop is CASSPRGGSTDTQYF. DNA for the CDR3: TGTGCCAGCAGCCCACGGGGTGGGAGCACAGATACGCAGTATTTT.